These 18 T cell receptor beta chains originate from one sample sequenced in a study of blood T cell repertoires in COVID-19. Libraries were prepared by immunoSEQ multiplex PCR; TCRdb keeps only in-frame clonotypes and omits some of them. The sample shows 140,000 to 150,000 clones, approximately 87% of them seen only once. Sequencing was done on a sample of PBMCs or T cells enriched from blood (not recorded which). These TCRs come from a woman aged 25-40 years with acute COVID-19.

The chain combines TRBV7-8 with TRBJ1-5; D may be TRBD1 (6 bases). CDR3 size: 15 residues. Germline CDR1 and CDR2: SGHVS and FQNEAQ. Trimming stripped 5 bases from V and 4 bases from J, with 15 bases between. The CDR3 loop is CASSPRTGINQPQHF. The CDR3 nucleotides are TGTGCCAGCAGCCCACGTACAGGGATTAATCAGCCCCAGCATTTT.

V gene TRBV18 combines with J gene TRBJ2-5; D ambiguous. Looked up from germline, CDR1 is KGHSH and CDR2 is LQKENI. Trimming cost V 0 bases and J 5 bases, with 10 bases left between them. There are 14 residues in the CDR3. In DNA, the CDR3 is TGTGCCAGCTCACCACCATCCAGGCCCGAGACCCAGTACTTC. Its protein is CASSPPSRPETQYF.

The chain combines TRBV5-1 with TRBJ1-2, with 8 bases identical to TRBD1. Losses at the gene ends were 0 bases for V and 4 bases for J; bases not matched to a gene: 5. The germline CDR1 and CDR2 sequences are SGHRS and YFSETQ. This CDR3 spans 15 amino acids. The chain's CDR3 is CASSLGGQVSYGYTF. In DNA form, the CDR3 reads TGCGCCAGCAGCTTGGGGGGACAGGTCTCCTATGGCTACACCTTC.

This sequence joins TRBV6-5 and TRBJ1-3; tentative D call: TRBD1 (6 bases). The V gene lost 4 bases and the J gene lost 4 bases, with 14 bases spanning the gap. CDR3 length: 15 amino acids. CDR1 and CDR2 (germline): MNHEY, SVGAGI. The CDR3 protein is CASSSTGFGGNTIYF. CDR3 nucleotides: TGTGCCAGCAGTTCCACAGGGTTCGGAGGAAACACCATATATTTT.

The rearrangement uses TRBV27 and TRBJ1-6; perhaps TRBD1 as D (5 bases). This CDR3 spans 12 amino acids. Trimming left V 6 bases short and J 9 bases short, with 9 bases between. Germline CDR1 MNHEY, CDR2 SMNVEV (reference sequence). The CDR3 is CASRIQGSPLHF. The CDR3 DNA reads TGTGCCAGCAGAATCCAGGGTTCACCCCTCCACTTT.

This chain links TRBV6-2 or TRBV6-3 with TRBJ2-6; D is unresolved. Germline V lookup: CDR1 MNHEY, CDR2 SVGEGT. V shed 5 bases and J shed 1 base, with 3 bases lying between them. The CDR3 is 13 amino acids. The CDR3 coding sequence is TGTGCCAGCAGTATATCTGGGGCCAACGTCCTGACTTTC. It specifies CASSISGANVLTF.

This clone was seen just once. The chain employs TRBV6-5 and TRBJ1-2; 10 nucleotides line up with TRBD1. Germline V CDR1 and CDR2: MNHEY, SVGAGI. V lost 6 bases, J lost 2 bases, and 3 bases stayed unmatched. There are 14 residues in the CDR3. CDR3 DNA: TGTGCCAGCAGGACGGACAGGGGGAACTATGGCTACACCTTC. This gives the protein CASRTDRGNYGYTF.

This clone was counted a few times. The chain is built from TRBV7-2 and TRBJ2-1; D might be TRBD2 (6 bases). The V and J ends lost 5 bases and 0 bases respectively, with 11 bases between them. The germline V gene encodes CDR1 SGHTA and CDR2 FQGNSA. The CDR3 covers 15 residues. The CDR3 sequence: CASSVSGNSYNEQFF. CDR3 coding DNA: TGTGCCAGCAGCGTTAGCGGAAACTCCTACAATGAGCAGTTCTTC.

This chain joins TRBV10-3 and TRBJ2-7; possibly TRBD1 for D (6 bases). This CDR3 is 13 amino acids long. CDR1 ENHRY and CDR2 SYGVKD come from the germline V gene. Trimming took 3 bases from V and 3 from J, leaving 9 bases between them. This CDR3 reads CAISDRGVYEQYF. The CDR3 nucleotides are TGTGCCATCAGTGACAGGGGAGTCTACGAGCAGTACTTC.

The chain carries TRBV6-5 and TRBJ2-7, with TRBD1 as a possible D gene (6 bases). The length of the CDR3 is 13 residues. V lost 5 bases, J lost 7 bases, and 15 bases lay in between. Germline V lookup: CDR1 MNHEY, CDR2 SVGAGI. In nucleotides, the CDR3 is TGTGCCAGCAGTCTACAGGGCAGTAGGGAGCAGTACTTC. Translating it yields CASSLQGSREQYF.

This chain links TRBV11-3 with TRBJ2-3; 11 bases align to TRBD2. V was pared by 4 bases and J by 0 bases, with 3 bases of the junction left unmatched. This CDR3 region has 16 residues. Germline CDR1 reads SGHNT; CDR2 reads YENEEA. CDR3 nucleotide sequence: TGTGCCAGCAGCTCCGGGACTAGCGGTAGCACAGATACGCAGTATTTT. This encodes CASSSGTSGSTDTQYF.

The chain recombines TRBV19 with TRBJ1-2; a weak D match, TRBD1 (6 bases). Trimming stripped 7 bases from V and 6 bases from J, with 18 bases between. This CDR3 is built from 14 residues. Germline V CDR1 and CDR2: LNHDA, SQIVND (reference sequence). CDR3 coding DNA: TGTGCCAGTAACCTGGGGGGGGCCTTCAATGGCTACACCTTC. This translates into CASNLGGAFNGYTF.

The CDR3 DNA reads as TGTGCCAGCAGCGTCGGTGGAGAAAGTGAAGCTTTCTTT. Its protein is CASSVGGESEAFF. This chain uses TRBV6-4 with TRBJ1-1, with D unresolved. The CDR3 runs to 13 residues. V was shortened by 6 bases and J by 7 bases, with 15 bases between the two germline ends. The germline V gene encodes CDR1 MRHNA and CDR2 SNTAGT.

The chain recombines TRBV6-5 with TRBJ1-1; D might be TRBD1 (6 bases). The germline V gene encodes CDR1 MNHEY and CDR2 SVGAGI. The CDR3 extends over 14 amino acids. Between the trimmed V and J ends, which lost 7 bases and 5 bases, there was a span of 17 bases. The CDR3 DNA reads TGTGCCAGCAAAGAGTCAGGGGCAAGGACTGAAGCTTTCTTT. Encoded protein: CASKESGARTEAFF.

This clone was seen ten or more times. CDR3: CASSGYQETQYF. DNA for the CDR3: TGTGCTAGTTCAGGGTACCAAGAGACCCAGTACTTC. The chain uses TRBV12-5 and TRBJ2-5, with D possibly being TRBD1 (5 bases). The germline gives CDR1 LGHNT, CDR2 FRNRAP. V lost 8 bases and J 0 bases, leaving 7 bases between the germline ends. The CDR3 length is 12 residues.

CDR3 protein: CASSYPGEMGEQYF. The CDR3 DNA is TGTGCCAGCAGTTATCCGGGAGAAATGGGGGAGCAGTACTTC. This chain joins TRBV27 and TRBJ2-7; D perhaps matches TRBD2 (6 bases). Trimming removed 4 bases from V and 7 bases from J, with 17 bases in between. From germline, CDR1 is MNHEY and CDR2 SMNVEV (reference sequence). There are 14 residues in the CDR3.

The rearrangement joins TRBV7-8 to TRBJ2-1, with TRBD2 identical over 7 bases. Germline V gene data show CDR1 as SGHVS and CDR2 as FQNEAQ. The CDR3 length is 15 residues. J gave up 1 base and V 7 bases, and 7 bases lay outside the gene matches. The CDR3 DNA is TGTGCCAGCACAGCGGGAAAGGGTTCCTACAATGAGCAGTTCTTC. Translating gives CASTAGKGSYNEQFF. Full variable domain (rest looked up from reference TRBV7-8 and TRBJ2-1): GAGVSQSPRYKVAKRGQDVALRCDPISGHVSLFWYQQALGQGPEFLTYFQNEAQLDKSGLPSDRFFAERPEGSVSTLKIQRTQQEDSAVYLCASTAGKGSYNEQFFGPGTRLTVL.

The chain has TRBV2 and TRBJ1-6; TRBD1 matches at 10 bases. The CDR3 has 14 amino acids. V trimming: 8 bases; J trimming: 8 bases; junction bases outside the gene matches: 6. Germline V lookup: CDR1 SNHLY, CDR2 FYNNEI. This CDR3 is CASGRDRGYSPLHF. CDR3 sequence (DNA): TGTGCCAGCGGCCGGGACAGGGGTTATTCACCCCTCCACTTT.